Following are 5 T cell receptor beta chains from one sample sequenced in a study of T cell responses to AZD1222 COVID-19 vaccine (dated by TCRdb to the early 2020s). The library was built by means of the immunoSEQ multiplex PCR assay. In TCRdb, the immuneACCESS table is reduced to in-frame sequences with V and J assigned. These tables do not hold every clone; where another copy was compared, an unresolved V gene accounts for under half, and the others remain unexplained. A total of some 130,000 clones appear in this sample, roughly 85% of them only once. Over 15% of the sample lies in the top ten. What the time point label conveys for this sample: baseline before first vaccination. The treatment or condition label corresponds to: meningococcal conjugate vaccine given as trial control. The specimen was peripheral blood, collected on day 0 of MenACWY control vaccination. These receptors came from an adult in good health.

The chain uses TRBV30 and TRBJ1-1, with D possibly matching TRBD1 (5 bases). CDR1 GTSNPN and CDR2 SVGIG come from the germline V gene (reference sequence). The CDR3 runs to 17 residues. Trimming left V 3 bases short and J 1 base short, with 21 bases between. In DNA form, the CDR3 reads TGTGCCTGGAGCGGGCGGAAATCAGGGAAGGGGAACACTGAAGCTTTCTTT. As protein: CAWSGRKSGKGNTEAFF.

The rearrangement uses TRBV3-1 (or the pseudogene TRBV3-2) and TRBJ1-4; D call uncertain. This CDR3 region has 15 residues. The V and J ends lost 4 bases and 7 bases respectively, with 16 bases between them. Germline CDR1 LGHDT, CDR2 YNNKEL (reference sequence). The CDR3 DNA reads TGTGCCAGCAGCCTTGGACGGTGGGGTAGTGAAAAACTGTTTTTT. Protein sequence: CASSLGRWGSEKLFF.

This sequence joins TRBV3-1 (or the pseudogene TRBV3-2) and TRBJ2-2; weak D call: TRBD2 (5 bases). CDR1 and CDR2 (germline): LGHDT, YNNKEL (reference sequence). V lost 3 bases and J 1 base, leaving 12 bases between the germline ends. The CDR3 has 16 amino acids. Here the CDR3 DNA reads TGTGCCAGCAGCCACCCGGGAAAGATGAACACCGGGGAGCTGTTTTTT. It is translated as CASSHPGKMNTGELFF.

The V call is TRBV18, the J call TRBJ2-7; 8 bases are a match to TRBD2. Per the germline V gene, CDR1 is KGHSH and CDR2 is LQKENI. The ends lost 3 bases at V and 2 bases at J; junction bases unmatched: 6. This CDR3 is 15 amino acids long. The DNA for the CDR3 is TGTGCCAGCTCACCCTCTAGCGGGCGGACCTACGAGCAGTACTTC. Its protein product is CASSPSSGRTYEQYF.

The CDR3 DNA reads TGTGCCAGCAGTTACGCGCCTCTGGGACAGGGCAACGAGCAGTACTTC. Translated, it gives CASSYAPLGQGNEQYF. V is TRBV6-5 and J is TRBJ2-7, with TRBD1 matching 9 bases. With V trimmed by 2 bases and J by 5 bases, 10 bases remained unmatched. This CDR3 is built from 16 residues. Germline CDR1 is MNHEY and CDR2 is SVGAGI.